Each of the 11 T cell receptor beta chains below was sequenced from the same sample in a study of blood T cell repertoires in COVID-19. Assay: immunoSEQ multiplex PCR; the TCRdb copy retains only in-frame clones and omits some. Among 90,000 to 110,000 clones listed, around 82% were seen once. The source material was peripheral blood. The receptor set was obtained from a woman in her 50s with acute or convalescent COVID-19.

V gene TRBV9 combines with J gene TRBJ1-1; D gene ambiguous. This CDR3 has 14 residues. Germline V gene data show CDR1 as SGDLS and CDR2 as YYNGEE. V lost 4 bases to trimming and J lost 0 bases, with 10 bases between them. CDR3 region: CASSMTWVNTEAFF. The CDR3 DNA follows: TGTGCCAGCAGCATGACATGGGTGAACACTGAAGCTTTCTTT.

The genes are TRBV12-5 and TRBJ1-6, with TRBD1 identical over 8 bases. V lost 10 bases, J lost 7 bases, and 6 bases stayed unmatched. The germline CDR1 and CDR2 sequences are LGHNT and FRNRAP. The length of the CDR3 is 13 residues. The CDR3 DNA reads as TGTGCTACCACGGGACAGGACAATTCACCCCTCCACTTT. It is translated as CATTGQDNSPLHF.

The genes are TRBV18 and TRBJ1-5; 7 positions match TRBD1. The CDR3 has 14 amino acids. Germline V lookup: CDR1 KGHSH, CDR2 LQKENI. J was trimmed by 5 bases and V by 1 base; bases with no gene match: 2. CDR3 bases: TGTGCCAGCTCACCACTGGGGACAGATCAGCCCCAGCATTTT. Translation: CASSPLGTDQPQHF.

The chain uses TRBV6-5 and TRBJ1-2, with 7 bases matching TRBD1. CDR1 is MNHEY, CDR2 SVGAGI, per germline. Trimming took 8 bases from V and 8 from J; bases not matched to a gene: 8. The CDR3 has 12 residues. The CDR3 sequence is CASGDTGVGYTF. CDR3 nucleotides: TGTGCCAGCGGGGACACAGGGGTGGGCTACACCTTC.

J is TRBJ2-2 and V is TRBV6-6; TRBD2 aligns across 8 bases. This CDR3 spans 16 amino acids. The junction had 8 bases not matched to a gene; V was cut back by 6 bases and J by 2 bases. The germline gives CDR1 MNHNY, CDR2 SVGAGI (reference sequence). CDR3 bases: TGTGCCAGCAGACCGTATAGCGGGAAAAACACCGGGGAGCTGTTTTTT. As protein: CASRPYSGKNTGELFF.

The chain couples TRBV7-9 to TRBJ1-1; D gene unclear. Trimming pared 3 bases from V and 0 bases from J, leaving 11 bases between. CDR1 and CDR2 (germline): SEHNR, FQNEAQ (reference sequence). The CDR3 runs to 15 residues. CDR3 in amino acids: CASSFPGIMNTEAFF. The CDR3 DNA sequence: TGTGCCAGCAGCTTCCCAGGTATTATGAACACTGAAGCTTTCTTT.

This chain uses TRBV12-3 or TRBV12-4 with TRBJ1-1, with D hard to call. V dropped 1 base and J dropped 11 bases, with 8 bases sitting between them. This CDR3 spans 11 amino acids. CDR3 bases: TGTGCCAGCAGTTTAGTACACGTCGCTTTCTTT. It specifies CASSLVHVAFF.

The chain carries TRBV6-5 and TRBJ1-2; no reliable D call. Trimming removed 3 bases at V and 2 bases at J, with 7 bases between. The CDR3 is made up of 13 amino acids. Per the germline V gene, CDR1 is MNHEY and CDR2 is SVGAGI. The CDR3 here is CASSYDGNYGYTF. DNA of the CDR3: TGTGCCAGCAGTTATGACGGGAACTATGGCTACACCTTC.

The rearrangement links TRBV2 to TRBJ1-4; D remains ambiguous. Germline loops: CDR1 SNHLY, CDR2 FYNNEI. V lost 7 bases, J lost 0 bases, and 9 bases lay in between. This CDR3 region has 14 residues. CDR3 DNA: TGTGCCAGCATGAGTTTGACAACTAATGAAAAACTGTTTTTT. Translating it yields CASMSLTTNEKLFF.

This clone showed up just once. The gene calls are TRBV3-1 (or the pseudogene TRBV3-2) and TRBJ2-1; D is possibly TRBD1 (5 bases). The CDR3 has 16 residues. Germline CDR1 LGHDT, CDR2 YNNKEL (reference sequence). V lost 2 bases, J lost 0 bases, and 11 bases lay in between. The CDR3 DNA reads as TGTGCCAGCAGCCAATACTACAGGCACTCCTACAATGAGCAGTTCTTC. Translation gives CASSQYYRHSYNEQFF.

The gene calls are TRBV9 and TRBJ2-1; D is possibly TRBD2 (7 bases). The V and J ends lost 0 bases and 7 bases respectively, with 8 bases between them. Per germline, CDR1 SGDLS and CDR2 YYNGEE. The length of the CDR3 is 13 residues. The CDR3 sequence: CASSVEGGNEQFF. CDR3 nucleotide sequence: TGTGCCAGCAGCGTAGAGGGGGGGAATGAGCAGTTCTTC.